A single sample is the source of the 25 T cell receptor beta chains below, sequenced in a study of CD4 T cells in relation to SARS-CoV-2 and coronaviruses (dated by TCRdb to about 2021). CD4+ T cells from unexposed donors were collected before the COVID-19 pandemic (2011-2018). To prepare the library, the immunoSEQ multiplex PCR assay was applied. TCRdb took this table from immuneACCESS and kept in-frame rearrangements with V and J called. Such tables lack part of the clones; where checked against another copy, unresolved V genes explain under half of the gap, and the rest is unexplained. This sample has tens of thousands of clones in its table, and over 90% of those were observed once. The ten largest clones take up 0.14% of the sample. Sequenced material: naive CD4+ T cells from PBMCs. Per the publication, the cell subset or site label means: naive CD4+ T cells isolated by negative enrichment. These TCRs come from a human donor in good health.

This clone was seen a single time. V gene TRBV27 combines with J gene TRBJ1-2; 10 bases match TRBD1. Losses at the gene ends were 6 bases for V and 4 bases for J; bases not matched to a gene: 8. The V gene's germline CDR1 is MNHEY and CDR2 SMNVEV (reference sequence). This CDR3 comprises 15 residues. CDR3 residues: CASRRTGGLLYGYTF. CDR3 nucleotides: TGTGCCAGCAGGCGGACAGGGGGACTCCTCTATGGCTACACCTTC.

This sequence joins TRBV7-2 and TRBJ1-5; no reliable D call. The germline V gene has CDR1 SGHTA and CDR2 FQGNSA. CDR3 size: 15 residues. V lost 5 bases, J lost 4 bases, and 15 bases lay in between. CDR3 in amino acids: CASSPSVLNNQPQHF. DNA for the CDR3: TGTGCCAGCAGCCCTTCCGTACTAAATAATCAGCCCCAGCATTTT.

The chain uses TRBV6-5 and TRBJ2-3; TRBD1 is a possible D gene (5 bases). V lost 11 bases to trimming and J lost 4 bases, with 16 bases between them. The CDR3 is 13 residues long. Germline V gene sequence: CDR1 MNHEY, CDR2 SVGAGI. As DNA, the CDR3 is TGTGCCTCCCAGGGTGGCCGCCCAGATACGCAGTATTTT. Amino acid sequence: CASQGGRPDTQYF.

V gene TRBV19 combines with J gene TRBJ1-5; TRBD1 might be the D (5 bases). Germline V CDR1 and CDR2: LNHDA, SQIVND (reference sequence). The CDR3 has 15 residues. V was clipped by 7 bases and J by 4 bases, with 17 bases between them. The CDR3 protein is CASKRSETENQPQHF. The CDR3 nucleotides read TGTGCCAGTAAGCGTTCCGAGACAGAGAATCAGCCCCAGCATTTT.

In this sample, this clone turned up once. The chain recombines TRBV7-2 with TRBJ2-2; D perhaps matches TRBD2 (6 bases). Germline V lookup: CDR1 SGHTA, CDR2 FQGNSA. The CDR3 is 15 amino acids. V dropped 1 base and J dropped 4 bases, with 10 bases sitting between them. Here the CDR3 DNA reads TGTGCCAGCAGCTTAGGGCAGGGAGGCACCGGGGAGCTGTTTTTT. Amino acids: CASSLGQGGTGELFF.

This chain uses TRBV3-1 (or the pseudogene TRBV3-2) with TRBJ1-3; D call uncertain. The CDR3 loop spans 13 amino acids. V was trimmed by 1 base and J by 4 bases, leaving 5 bases between them. The germline V gene encodes CDR1 LGHDT and CDR2 YNNKEL (reference sequence). The CDR3 DNA reads as TGTGCCAGCAGCCAAGGCCCAGGAAACACCATATATTTT. This encodes CASSQGPGNTIYF.

The chain carries TRBV28 and TRBJ1-5, with D possibly being TRBD1 (5 bases). CDR1 MDHEN and CDR2 SYDVKM come from the germline V gene. This CDR3 region has 12 residues. Between the trimmed V and J ends, which lost 7 bases and 4 bases, there was a span of 8 bases. The CDR3 sequence is CASMGGNQPQHF. CDR3 sequence (DNA): TGTGCCAGCATGGGGGGGAATCAGCCCCAGCATTTT.

The rearrangement uses TRBV27 and TRBJ2-7; TRBD1 matches 9 bases. The CDR3 consists of 15 residues. Germline loops: CDR1 MNHEY, CDR2 SMNVEV (reference sequence). J was trimmed by 6 bases and V by 7 bases; bases with no gene match: 13. For the CDR3, the DNA is TGTGCCAGCATCGCACTCGGGACAGGGATGACCGAGCAGTACTTC. Its translation: CASIALGTGMTEQYF.

This clone has just one count. The gene calls are TRBV11-2 and TRBJ2-5; TRBD2 matches 10 bases. The germline V gene encodes CDR1 SGHAT and CDR2 FQNNGV. The CDR3 sequence is 16 residues long. Trimming cost V 2 bases and J 3 bases; bases outside gene matches: 6. CDR3 sequence: CASSLNPSGGKETQYF. The CDR3 nucleotides are TGTGCCAGCAGCTTAAACCCTAGCGGGGGCAAAGAGACCCAGTACTTC.

This sequence joins TRBV27 and TRBJ2-7, with 8 bases fitting TRBD2. V was pared by 6 bases and J by 1 base, with 5 bases of the junction left unmatched. Looked up from germline, CDR1 is MNHEY and CDR2 is SMNVEV (reference sequence). The length of the CDR3 is 14 residues. Here the CDR3 DNA reads TGTGCCAGCAGGTTCTTAGCGGGATCCTACGAGCAGTACTTC. Its translation is CASRFLAGSYEQYF.

The chain is built from TRBV4-1 and TRBJ1-6; TRBD1 aligns across 9 bases. The CDR3 runs 18 residues. Germline-derived CDR1 and CDR2 are MGHRA and YSYEKL. V trimming: 0 bases; J trimming: 3 bases; junction bases outside the gene matches: 6. The CDR3: CASSQDSPDRGYNSPLHF. The CDR3, as DNA: TGCGCCAGCAGCCAAGATTCCCCGGACAGGGGCTATAATTCACCCCTCCACTTT.

The chain links TRBV6-5 to TRBJ1-2; a weak D match, TRBD1 (6 bases). The CDR3 runs to 15 residues. The ends were cut back, 5 bases at V and 3 bases at J, with 16 bases in the middle. The germline gives CDR1 MNHEY, CDR2 SVGAGI. The CDR3 DNA follows: TGTGCCAGCAGTCCAACAACAGGGTATTACTATGGCTACACCTTC. This encodes CASSPTTGYYYGYTF.

The chain links TRBV19 to TRBJ2-5, with 10 bases aligning to TRBD1. There are 16 residues in the CDR3. Germline V gene lookup returns CDR1 LNHDA and CDR2 SQIVND (reference sequence). The ends lost 5 bases at V and 0 bases at J; junction bases unmatched: 6. The CDR3 DNA follows: TGTGCCAGTAGTCTCCGGACAGGGGGAGACCAAGAGACCCAGTACTTC. It encodes CASSLRTGGDQETQYF.

This clone came up once. This chain joins TRBV7-9 and TRBJ2-5, with unresolved D. V was shortened by 8 bases and J by 2 bases, with 15 bases between the two germline ends. CDR3 length: 14 amino acids. Germline CDR1 SEHNR, CDR2 FQNEAQ (reference sequence). This CDR3 reads CASCRAAPQETQYF. The CDR3 nucleotides are TGTGCCAGCTGCCGGGCGGCACCGCAAGAGACCCAGTACTTC. The variable domain in full, with the rest retrieved from reference TRBV7-9 and TRBJ2-5, is DTGVSQNPRHKITKRGQNVTFRCDPISEHNRLYWYRQTLGQGPEFLTYFQNEAQLEKSRLLSDRFSAERPKGSFSTLEIQRTEQGDSAMYLCASCRAAPQETQYFGPGTRLLVL.

The rearrangement joins TRBV12-3 or TRBV12-4 to TRBJ1-2; D unclear. With 5 bases removed from V and 8 bases from J, the gap between germline ends came to 15 bases. The CDR3 is 13 amino acids. CDR3 loop: CASSPSGSAGYTF. The CDR3 DNA reads as TGTGCCAGCAGTCCATCGGGCTCTGCGGGCTACACCTTC.

This sequence joins TRBV5-5 and TRBJ1-2; possible D gene TRBD1, 5 bases. CDR1 is SGHKS, CDR2 YYEKEE, per germline (reference sequence). V shed 7 bases and J shed 6 bases, with 28 bases lying between them. The CDR3 sequence is 17 residues long. CDR3 DNA: TGTGCCAGCCGCAAATCTCCTCTGGGGGACTCATCTAATGGCTACACCTTC. It encodes CASRKSPLGDSSNGYTF.

The rearrangement uses TRBV5-6 and TRBJ2-1; perhaps TRBD2 as D (5 bases). The CDR3 runs 13 residues. The germline V and J ends were trimmed by 1 base and 8 bases, with 10 bases remaining between them. Germline CDR1 is SGHDT and CDR2 is YYEEEE. For the CDR3, the DNA is TGTGCCAGCAGCTTGTTGGGAGTTGATGAGCAGTTCTTC. Its translation is CASSLLGVDEQFF.

V gene TRBV29-1 combines with J gene TRBJ2-1; D is perhaps TRBD1 or TRBD2 (5 bases each). The germline V and J ends were trimmed by 6 bases and 9 bases, with 15 bases remaining between them. The V gene's germline CDR1 is SQVTM and CDR2 ANQGSEA. The CDR3 has 12 residues. CDR3 region: CSVRAGRSEQFF. In DNA form, the CDR3 reads TGCAGCGTAAGGGCAGGGAGAAGTGAGCAGTTCTTC.

The rearrangement links TRBV28 to TRBJ2-7, with D perhaps TRBD1 or TRBD2 (7 bases each). The ends were cut back, 6 bases at V and 0 bases at J, with 15 bases in the middle. Looked up from germline, CDR1 is MDHEN and CDR2 is SYDVKM. The CDR3 is made up of 15 amino acids. The CDR3 region is CASRPTGEGSYEQYF. The CDR3, as DNA: TGTGCCAGCAGACCCACAGGGGAGGGCTCCTACGAGCAGTACTTC.

This clone was observed once. The chain employs TRBV24-1 and TRBJ2-7; D gene unclear. Germline loops: CDR1 KGHDR, CDR2 SFDVKD. The CDR3 has 13 amino acids. V lost 4 bases and J 6 bases, leaving 12 bases between the germline ends. CDR3 residues: CATSDPGVGEQYF. For the CDR3, the DNA is TGTGCCACCAGTGACCCTGGGGTCGGCGAGCAGTACTTC.

The DNA of the CDR3 is TGTGCCAGCACCCCCCCGTCCCTGAACACTGAAGCTTTCTTT. This codes for CASTPPSLNTEAFF. The chain uses TRBV28 and TRBJ1-1; D is undetermined. V was clipped by 7 bases and J by 0 bases, with 12 bases between them. CDR3 length equals 14 residues. The germline V gene has CDR1 MDHEN and CDR2 SYDVKM.

The genes are TRBV19 and TRBJ2-1; 9 positions agree with TRBD2. The junction had 12 bases not matched to a gene; V was cut back by 5 bases and J by 7 bases. Germline V CDR1 and CDR2: LNHDA, SQIVND (reference sequence). This CDR3 has 16 amino acids. The DNA for the CDR3 is TGTGCCAGTAGTTCTCTTAGCGGGAGTTACAAAAATGAGCAGTTCTTC. Translation gives CASSSLSGSYKNEQFF.

V gene TRBV27 combines with J gene TRBJ2-1; 15 nucleotides align to TRBD2. Per germline, CDR1 MNHEY and CDR2 SMNVEV (reference sequence). The trim removed 1 base at V and 7 bases at J, leaving 5 bases unmatched. The CDR3 has 17 residues. The CDR3: CASSLFIGTSGRNEQFF. DNA of the CDR3: TGTGCCAGCAGTTTATTTATCGGGACTAGCGGGAGGAATGAGCAGTTCTTC.

In DNA form, the CDR3 reads TGTGCCAGCAGTTCCCTGGACAGGGTAGCAGGAAACACCATATATTTT. This encodes CASSSLDRVAGNTIYF. The V and J genes are TRBV28 and TRBJ1-3, with 8 bases identical to TRBD1. V shed 4 bases and J 4 bases; nucleotides not matched to a gene: 9. In germline, CDR1 is MDHEN, CDR2 SYDVKM. This CDR3 comprises 16 residues.

The gene calls are TRBV6-5 and TRBJ2-7; D remains ambiguous. Germline loops: CDR1 MNHEY, CDR2 SVGAGI. Trimming took 0 bases from V and 9 from J, leaving 12 bases between them. The CDR3 has 13 amino acids. The CDR3 loop is CASSYSLQAGQYF. In nucleotides, the CDR3 is TGTGCCAGCAGTTACTCGTTGCAGGCCGGGCAGTACTTC.